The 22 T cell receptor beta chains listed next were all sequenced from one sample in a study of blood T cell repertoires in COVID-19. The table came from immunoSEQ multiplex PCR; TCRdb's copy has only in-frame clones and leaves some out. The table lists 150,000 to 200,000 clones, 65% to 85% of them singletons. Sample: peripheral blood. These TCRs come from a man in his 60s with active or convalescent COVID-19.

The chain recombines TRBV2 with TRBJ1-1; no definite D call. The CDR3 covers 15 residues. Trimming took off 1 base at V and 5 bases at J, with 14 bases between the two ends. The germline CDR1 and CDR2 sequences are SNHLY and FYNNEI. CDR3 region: CASSEVGVGGTEAFF. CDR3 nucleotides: TGTGCCAGCAGTGAAGTGGGAGTGGGAGGTACTGAAGCTTTCTTT.

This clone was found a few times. The CDR3, as DNA: TGCGCCAGCAGCCCGACAGGGGAAGTTTACTATGGCTACACCTTC. Translation: CASSPTGEVYYGYTF. The rearrangement joins TRBV5-1 to TRBJ1-2; 8 positions agree with TRBD1. J gave up 3 bases and V 4 bases, and 8 bases lay outside the gene matches. Germline V gene sequence: CDR1 SGHRS, CDR2 YFSETQ. The CDR3 covers 15 residues. The full variable domain, in which reference TRBV5-1 and TRBJ1-2 provide the parts outside the CDR3, is KAGVTQTPRYLIKTRGQQVTLSCSPISGHRSVSWYQQTPGQGLQFLFEYFSETQRNKGNFPGRFSGRQFSNSRSEMNVSTLELGDSALYLCASSPTGEVYYGYTFGSGTRLTVV.

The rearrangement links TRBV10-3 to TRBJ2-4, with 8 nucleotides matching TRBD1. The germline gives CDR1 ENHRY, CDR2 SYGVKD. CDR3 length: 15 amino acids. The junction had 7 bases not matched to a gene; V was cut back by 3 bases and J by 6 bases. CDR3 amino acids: CAISETGQGGNIQYF. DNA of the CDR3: TGTGCCATCAGTGAAACCGGACAGGGTGGAAACATTCAGTACTTC.

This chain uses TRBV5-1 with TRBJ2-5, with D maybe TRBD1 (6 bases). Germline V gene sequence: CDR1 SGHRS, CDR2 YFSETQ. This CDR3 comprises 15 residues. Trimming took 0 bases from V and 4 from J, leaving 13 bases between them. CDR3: CASSLGQGLSETQYF. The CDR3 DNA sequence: TGCGCCAGCAGCTTGGGCCAGGGGTTATCAGAGACCCAGTACTTC.

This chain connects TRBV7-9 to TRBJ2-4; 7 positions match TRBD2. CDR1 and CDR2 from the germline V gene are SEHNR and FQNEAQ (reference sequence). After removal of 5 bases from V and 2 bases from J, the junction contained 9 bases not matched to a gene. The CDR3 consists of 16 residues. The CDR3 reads CASSPTVGGTKNIQYF. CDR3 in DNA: TGTGCCAGCAGCCCGACCGTCGGGGGGACCAAAAACATTCAGTACTTC.

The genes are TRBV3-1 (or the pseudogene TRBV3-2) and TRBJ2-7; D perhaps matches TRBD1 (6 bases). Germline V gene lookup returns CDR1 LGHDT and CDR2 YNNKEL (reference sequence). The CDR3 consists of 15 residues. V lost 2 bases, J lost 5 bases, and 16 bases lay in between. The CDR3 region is CASSQTGPIVHEQYF. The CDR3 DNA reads TGTGCCAGCAGCCAAACAGGGCCGATTGTCCACGAGCAGTACTTC.

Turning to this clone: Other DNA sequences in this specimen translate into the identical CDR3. CDR3 residues: CASSQGQGTTEAFF. DNA for the CDR3: TGTGCCAGCAGCCAAGGACAGGGGACCACTGAAGCTTTCTTT. The rearrangement links TRBV3-1 (or the pseudogene TRBV3-2) to TRBJ1-1; 8 positions agree with TRBD1. Germline CDR1 is LGHDT and CDR2 is YNNKEL (reference sequence). J was trimmed by 4 bases and V by 1 base; bases with no gene match: 2. CDR3 size: 14 residues.

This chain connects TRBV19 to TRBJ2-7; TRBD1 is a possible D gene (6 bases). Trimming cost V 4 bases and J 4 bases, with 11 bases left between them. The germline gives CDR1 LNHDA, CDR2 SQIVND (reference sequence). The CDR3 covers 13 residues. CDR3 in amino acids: CASSKPQGYEQYF. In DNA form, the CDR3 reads TGTGCCAGTAGTAAACCACAGGGTTACGAGCAGTACTTC.

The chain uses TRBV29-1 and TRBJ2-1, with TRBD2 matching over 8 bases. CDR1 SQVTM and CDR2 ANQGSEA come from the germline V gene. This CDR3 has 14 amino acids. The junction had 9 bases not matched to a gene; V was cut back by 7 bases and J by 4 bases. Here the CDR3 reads CSARTGRGYNEQFF. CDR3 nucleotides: TGCAGCGCTCGAACCGGGAGGGGGTACAATGAGCAGTTCTTC.

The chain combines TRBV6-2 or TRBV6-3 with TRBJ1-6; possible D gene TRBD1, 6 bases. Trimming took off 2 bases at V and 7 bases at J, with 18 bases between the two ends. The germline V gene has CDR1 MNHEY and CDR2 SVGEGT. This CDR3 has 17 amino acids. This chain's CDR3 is CASSYGGGGGRNSPLHF. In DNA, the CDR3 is TGTGCCAGCAGTTACGGCGGGGGCGGTGGGCGGAATTCACCCCTCCACTTT.

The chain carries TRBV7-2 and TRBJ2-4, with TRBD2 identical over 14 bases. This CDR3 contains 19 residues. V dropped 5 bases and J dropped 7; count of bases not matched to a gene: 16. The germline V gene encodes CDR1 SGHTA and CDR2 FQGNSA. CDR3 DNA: TGTGCCAGCAGCATCTTTTCTTTGACTAGCGGGAGGGCCGAGAACATTCAGTACTTC. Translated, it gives CASSIFSLTSGRAENIQYF.

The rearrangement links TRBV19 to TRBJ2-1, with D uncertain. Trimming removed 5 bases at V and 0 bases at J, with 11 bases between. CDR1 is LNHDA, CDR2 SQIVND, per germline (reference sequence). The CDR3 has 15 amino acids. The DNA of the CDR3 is TGTGCCAGTAGTTCCTCAGGTAGCTCCTACAATGAGCAGTTCTTC. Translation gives CASSSSGSSYNEQFF.

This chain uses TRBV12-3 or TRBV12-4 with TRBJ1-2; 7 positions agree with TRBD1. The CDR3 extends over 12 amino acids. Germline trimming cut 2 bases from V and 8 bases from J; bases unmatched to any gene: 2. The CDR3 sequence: CASSLKGAGYTF. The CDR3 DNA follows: TGTGCCAGCAGTTTAAAGGGGGCGGGCTACACCTTC.

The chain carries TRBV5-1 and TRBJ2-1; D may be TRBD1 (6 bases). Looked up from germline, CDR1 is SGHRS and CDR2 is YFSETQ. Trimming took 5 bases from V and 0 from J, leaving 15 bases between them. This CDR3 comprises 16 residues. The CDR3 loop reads CASSSTGTSSYNEQFF. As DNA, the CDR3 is TGCGCCAGCAGTTCGACCGGGACATCCTCCTACAATGAGCAGTTCTTC.

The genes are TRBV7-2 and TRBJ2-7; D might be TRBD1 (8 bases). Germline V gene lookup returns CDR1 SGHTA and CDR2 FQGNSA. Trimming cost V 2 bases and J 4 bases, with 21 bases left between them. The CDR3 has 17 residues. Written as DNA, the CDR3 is TGTGCCAGCAGCTTATACATCACAGGGGGGGAGGCTTACGAGCAGTACTTC. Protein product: CASSLYITGGEAYEQYF.

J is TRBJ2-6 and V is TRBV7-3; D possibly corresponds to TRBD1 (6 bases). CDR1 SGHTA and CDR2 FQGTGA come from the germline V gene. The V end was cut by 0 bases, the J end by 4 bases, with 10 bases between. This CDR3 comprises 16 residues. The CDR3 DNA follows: TGTGCCAGCAGCTTAACCCAGGGGACGGGGGCCAACGTCCTGACTTTC. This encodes CASSLTQGTGANVLTF.

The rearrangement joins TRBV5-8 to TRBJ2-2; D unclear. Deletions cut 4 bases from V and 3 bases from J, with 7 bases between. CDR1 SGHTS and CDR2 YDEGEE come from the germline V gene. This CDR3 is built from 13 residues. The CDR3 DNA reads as TGTGCCAGCAGCGCGATATACACCGGGGAGCTGTTTTTT. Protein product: CASSAIYTGELFF.

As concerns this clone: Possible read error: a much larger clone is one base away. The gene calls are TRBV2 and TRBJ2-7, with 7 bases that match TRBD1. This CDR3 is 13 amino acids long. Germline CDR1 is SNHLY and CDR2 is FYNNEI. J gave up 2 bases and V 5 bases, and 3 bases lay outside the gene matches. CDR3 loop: CASSKGQTYEQYF. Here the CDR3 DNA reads TGTGCCAGCAGTAAGGGACAGACCTACGAGCAGTACTTC.

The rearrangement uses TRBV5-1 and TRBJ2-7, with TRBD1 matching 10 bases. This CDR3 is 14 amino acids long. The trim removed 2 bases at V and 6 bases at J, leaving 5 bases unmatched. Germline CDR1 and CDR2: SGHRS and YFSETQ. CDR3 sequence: CASSLTTGGIEQYF. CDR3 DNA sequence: TGCGCCAGCAGCTTAACGACAGGGGGCATCGAGCAGTACTTC.

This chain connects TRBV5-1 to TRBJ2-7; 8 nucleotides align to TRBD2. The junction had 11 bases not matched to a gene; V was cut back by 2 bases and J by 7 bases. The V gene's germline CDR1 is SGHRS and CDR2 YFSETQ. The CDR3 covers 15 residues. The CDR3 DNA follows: TGCGCCAGCAGCTTTTTCGGGAGGGCCTTAGGGGAGCAGTACTTC. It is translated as CASSFFGRALGEQYF.

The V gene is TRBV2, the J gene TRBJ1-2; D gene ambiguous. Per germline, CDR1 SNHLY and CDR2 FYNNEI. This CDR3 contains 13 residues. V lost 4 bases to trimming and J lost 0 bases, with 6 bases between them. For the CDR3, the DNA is TGTGCCAGCAGTGCCAGTCCTAACTATGGCTACACCTTC. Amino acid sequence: CASSASPNYGYTF.

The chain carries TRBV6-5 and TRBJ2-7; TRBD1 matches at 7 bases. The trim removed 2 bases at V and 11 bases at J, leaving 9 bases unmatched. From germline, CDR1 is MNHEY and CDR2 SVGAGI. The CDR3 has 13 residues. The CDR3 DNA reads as TGTGCCAGCAGTTACCGAGGGACAGCCAGTGAGTACTTC. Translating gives CASSYRGTASEYF.